The clone carrying this T cell receptor (beta chain) came up many times. Its matching antigen is unknown. The lymph nodes were axillary draining lymph nodes from breast cancer patients. The data originate from a study of breast tumors, draining lymph nodes, adjacent tissues. Study-wide results and limits: Tumor repertoires ranked between lymph nodes and nontumor tissue in diversity, with V and J gene preferences.

The trim removed 3 bases at V and 3 bases at J, leaving 13 bases unmatched. Germline CDR1 reads SGHNT; CDR2 reads YENEEA. The length of the CDR3 is 18 residues. Each CDR3 protein gets one entry after TCRdb re-called the multiplex PCR reads with MiXCR. This table holds fewer than 300,000 distinct CDR3 sequences, about 30% found once. The receptor was isolated from a female donor with breast cancer. Some clones in this sample may be carry-over from other donors' samples. The chain carries TRBV11-3 and TRBJ2-2; the match to TRBD2 covers 7 bases. The specimen was axillary lymph node tissue. The CDR3 DNA sequence: TGTGCCAGCAGCTTTTTGGGCGGGAGTATCGGGGACACCGGGGAGCTGTTTTTT. This codes for CASSFLGGSIGDTGELFF.